The 24 T cell receptor beta chains in this list originate from one sample, sequenced in a study of response to subunit inactivated influenza vaccine. TCRdb processed the RT-PCR reads anew with MiXCR; each CDR3 protein has one entry. Of fewer than 700,000 distinct CDR3 sequences listed, 10% to 15% are singletons. The source was PBMCs from blood, collected 40 to 50 days after vaccination. Source of these receptors: a middle-aged man who received an inactivated influenza vaccine.

The CDR3 DNA is TGTGCCAGCAGTTACGGCCCGGGACTAGCGGGGGCCCTACCCCCCTACGAGCAGTACTTC. Translated: CASSYGPGLAGALPPYEQYF. The rearrangement joins TRBV12-3 or TRBV12-4 to TRBJ2-7; 14 nucleotides agree with TRBD2. The CDR3 is 20 amino acids. Unmatched junction bases numbered 16, after V lost 4 bases and J lost 2 bases.

Only a few counts were recorded for this clonotype. The V gene is TRBV28, the J gene TRBJ2-4; D is ambiguous. The germline CDR1 and CDR2 sequences are MDHEN and SYDVKM. The CDR3 totals 16 residues. Trimming cost V 1 base and J 0 bases, with 10 bases left between them. The CDR3 DNA is TGTGCCAGCAGTTTATTGTTAGGCGGAGCCAAAAACATTCAGTACTTC. This gives the protein CASSLLLGGAKNIQYF.

The rearrangement links TRBV6-1 to TRBJ1-1; 7 bases are a match to TRBD1. The junction had 8 bases not matched to a gene; V was cut back by 10 bases and J by 0 bases. Per germline, CDR1 MNHNS and CDR2 SASEGT. There are 14 residues in the CDR3. CDR3 amino acids: CATLNRGMNTEAFF. The DNA for the CDR3 is TGTGCCACTCTTAACAGGGGCATGAACACTGAAGCTTTCTTT.

The genes are TRBV6-4 and TRBJ2-5; D may be TRBD2 (5 bases). Germline V gene lookup returns CDR1 MRHNA and CDR2 SNTAGT. The V gene lost 10 bases and the J gene lost 0 bases, with 12 bases spanning the gap. The CDR3 totals 13 residues. Here the CDR3 reads CANPDWYQETQYF. The CDR3 DNA is TGTGCCAACCCGGACTGGTACCAAGAGACCCAGTACTTC.

This clonotype was seen more than once but under ten times. The chain links TRBV10-3 to TRBJ2-2, with TRBD1 as a possible D gene (5 bases). The CDR3 sequence is 13 residues long. CDR1 ENHRY and CDR2 SYGVKD come from the germline V gene. The V end was cut by 5 bases, the J end by 3 bases, with 7 bases between. CDR3 amino acids: CAISFRDTGELFF. The CDR3 nucleotides read TGTGCCATCAGTTTCAGGGACACCGGGGAGCTGTTTTTT.

This clonotype was seen a few times. The gene calls are TRBV10-3 and TRBJ2-7, with D perhaps TRBD2 (5 bases). V was pared by 2 bases and J by 5 bases, with 16 bases between. Germline V gives CDR1 ENHRY, CDR2 SYGVKD. There are 15 residues in the CDR3. The CDR3 protein is CAISERPGNGDEQYF. CDR3 nucleotides: TGTGCCATCAGTGAGAGACCGGGAAACGGCGACGAGCAGTACTTC.

This chain uses TRBV3-1 with TRBJ1-2; D is unresolved. Trimming took off 2 bases at V and 1 base at J, with 8 bases between the two ends. The CDR3 has 14 residues. Germline CDR1 and CDR2: LGHDT and YNNKEL (reference sequence). The CDR3 protein is CASSQIGVNYGYTF. The CDR3 DNA sequence: TGTGCCAGCAGCCAAATCGGGGTTAACTATGGCTACACCTTC.

This clonotype was detected only once. The V gene is TRBV4-3, the J gene TRBJ2-2; TRBD2 aligns across 11 bases. Germline V gene data show CDR1 as LGHNA and CDR2 as YSLEER. The CDR3 consists of 15 residues. After removal of 5 bases from V and 3 bases from J, the junction contained 2 bases not matched to a gene. The CDR3 bases are TGCGCCAGCAGCAAACTAGCGGGAGACACCGGGGAGCTGTTTTTT. This encodes CASSKLAGDTGELFF.

The chain carries TRBV10-1 and TRBJ2-3, with 9 nucleotides matching TRBD2. J lost 6 bases, V lost 2 bases, and 3 bases had no gene match. In germline, CDR1 is WNHNN, CDR2 SYGVQD (reference sequence). The CDR3 is made up of 14 amino acids. In DNA form, the CDR3 reads TGCGCCAGCAGTGAGGTAGCGGGGGAGGATACGCAGTATTTT. Amino acids: CASSEVAGEDTQYF.

The chain is built from TRBV5-1 and TRBJ2-3; 9 bases agree with TRBD1. Germline V CDR1 and CDR2: SGHRS, YFSETQ. The CDR3 is made up of 15 amino acids. The trim removed 9 bases at V and 3 bases at J, leaving 11 bases unmatched. This CDR3 is CATANMGQGTDTQYF. The CDR3 nucleotides read TGCGCCACCGCAAATATGGGACAGGGAACAGATACGCAGTATTTT.

The chain has TRBV15 and TRBJ2-7; D could derive from TRBD1 or TRBD2 (5 bases each). Germline V CDR1 and CDR2: LNHNV, YYDKDF (reference sequence). Trimming stripped 0 bases from V and 13 bases from J, with 22 bases between. The CDR3 is 15 residues long. The CDR3 region has the DNA TGTGCCACCAGCAGAGATCAGAGCACCGGGACGAGGATATACTTC. It specifies CATSRDQSTGTRIYF.

This clonotype was seen many times. The chain recombines TRBV7-8 with TRBJ2-7; 9 bases are a match to TRBD1. Losses at the gene ends were 5 bases for V and 3 bases for J; bases not matched to a gene: 8. Germline CDR1 reads SGHVS; CDR2 reads FQNEAQ. The CDR3 has 15 amino acids. The CDR3 DNA reads as TGTGCCAGCAGCCGAGACAGGGGGAATAGCTACGAGCAGTACTTC. Amino acid sequence: CASSRDRGNSYEQYF.

The table lists this clonotype with many counts. The chain carries TRBV5-1 and TRBJ1-4; 7 nucleotides line up with TRBD1. The CDR3 spans 15 residues. Germline CDR1 and CDR2: SGHRS and YFSETQ. V dropped 5 bases and J dropped 0; count of bases not matched to a gene: 4. The DNA of the CDR3 is TGCGCCAGCAGTCCTCAGGGGGCAACTAATGAAAAACTGTTTTTT. This codes for CASSPQGATNEKLFF.

The chain carries TRBV12-3 or TRBV12-4 and TRBJ2-5, with 10 bases that match TRBD2. The ends lost 1 base at V and 7 bases at J; junction bases unmatched: 3. The CDR3 sequence is 14 residues long. CDR3 sequence: CASSLGTSGVTQYF. CDR3 sequence (DNA): TGTGCCAGCAGTTTAGGGACTAGCGGAGTGACCCAGTACTTC.

In this sample, this clonotype turned up a few times. This chain connects TRBV7-9 to TRBJ2-5; TRBD2 might be the D (5 bases). This CDR3 spans 13 amino acids. CDR1 and CDR2 (germline): SEHNR, FQNEAQ (reference sequence). V gave up 3 bases and J gave up 5 bases, with 10 bases separating them. The CDR3 protein is CASSFATRETQYF. The CDR3 DNA reads TGTGCCAGCAGCTTCGCCACTAGGGAGACCCAGTACTTC.

This clonotype turned up a few times. J is TRBJ2-2 and V is TRBV7-8; 14 bases are a match to TRBD2. Germline V gives CDR1 SGHVS, CDR2 FQNEAQ. V gave up 5 bases and J gave up 6 bases; unmatched junction bases: 8. This CDR3 spans 17 amino acids. CDR3: CASSHGLAGGLAGELFF. The CDR3 DNA sequence: TGTGCCAGCAGCCACGGACTAGCGGGGGGATTAGCCGGGGAGCTGTTTTTT.

This clonotype was found a few times. V usage is TRBV6-1 and J usage is TRBJ2-2; D gene unclear. The CDR3 covers 14 residues. The germline V and J ends were trimmed by 0 bases and 8 bases, with 10 bases remaining between them. Looked up from germline, CDR1 is MNHNS and CDR2 is SASEGT. The CDR3 DNA is TGTGCCAGCAGTGAAGCCAGCAGGCTGGGGGAGCTGTTTTTT. Its protein is CASSEASRLGELFF.

This clonotype has at least ten counts. This chain uses TRBV12-3 or TRBV12-4 with TRBJ2-6; D is unresolved. V lost 7 bases and J 0 bases, leaving 7 bases between the germline ends. The CDR3 runs to 14 residues. The CDR3 region is CASMKGSGANVLTF. The CDR3 DNA is TGTGCCAGCATGAAGGGCTCTGGGGCCAACGTCCTGACTTTC.

This sequence joins TRBV5-6 and TRBJ1-5; 8 positions match TRBD1. With 4 bases clipped from V and 5 bases from J, the junction kept 11 bases outside the gene matches. The CDR3 is 16 residues long. The germline CDR1 and CDR2 sequences are SGHDT and YYEEEE. The CDR3 nucleotides are TGTGCCAGCAGCGCGGGACAGGTCGGTCAGGATCAGCCCCAGCATTTT. Amino acids: CASSAGQVGQDQPQHF.

This chain uses TRBV7-9 with TRBJ2-7, with D possibly matching TRBD2 (6 bases). The CDR3 extends over 15 amino acids. In germline, CDR1 is SEHNR, CDR2 FQNEAQ (reference sequence). V lost 5 bases and J 0 bases, leaving 14 bases between the germline ends. Here the CDR3 DNA reads TGTGCCAGCAGCGGGCGGGGTTGGGACTCCTACGAGCAGTACTTC. It is translated as CASSGRGWDSYEQYF.

The table lists this clonotype with a count of one. The germline gene is not matched at one end of the junction; a read error may be the cause. The V call is TRBV4-2, the J call TRBJ2-3; 7 bases align to TRBD1. Germline CDR1 is LGHNA and CDR2 is YNFKEQ. This CDR3 region has 15 residues. The CDR3 here is CASSQVGTVTDTQDF. The CDR3 bases are TGTGCCAGCAGCCAAGTAGGGACAGTCACAGATACGCAGGATTTT.

The chain couples TRBV19 to TRBJ2-7; 7 bases map to TRBD1. V was clipped by 6 bases and J by 2 bases; unmatched bases: 13. Per the germline V gene, CDR1 is LNHDA and CDR2 is SQIVND (reference sequence). The CDR3 covers 16 residues. The CDR3 reads CASSYTPGQRTYEQYF. As DNA, the CDR3 is TGTGCCAGTAGCTATACACCGGGACAGAGAACCTACGAGCAGTACTTC.

The chain is built from TRBV12-3 or TRBV12-4 and TRBJ1-1, with 8 bases identical to TRBD1. The CDR3 length is 14 residues. The trim removed 4 bases at V and 4 bases at J, leaving 5 bases unmatched. The CDR3, as DNA: TGTGCCAGCAGTTATGAGACAGGGGTCACTGAAGCTTTCTTT. It yields the protein CASSYETGVTEAFF.

This clonotype was seen more than once but under ten times. This chain connects TRBV12-3 or TRBV12-4 to TRBJ2-7; perhaps TRBD2 as D (5 bases). Trimming shortened V by 2 bases and J by 5 bases, and 16 bases separated the two germline ends. This CDR3 has 15 amino acids. CDR3 sequence (DNA): TGTGCCAGCAGTTTAAGATCTAGCTTTGTCCACGAGCAGTACTTC. Its translation is CASSLRSSFVHEQYF.